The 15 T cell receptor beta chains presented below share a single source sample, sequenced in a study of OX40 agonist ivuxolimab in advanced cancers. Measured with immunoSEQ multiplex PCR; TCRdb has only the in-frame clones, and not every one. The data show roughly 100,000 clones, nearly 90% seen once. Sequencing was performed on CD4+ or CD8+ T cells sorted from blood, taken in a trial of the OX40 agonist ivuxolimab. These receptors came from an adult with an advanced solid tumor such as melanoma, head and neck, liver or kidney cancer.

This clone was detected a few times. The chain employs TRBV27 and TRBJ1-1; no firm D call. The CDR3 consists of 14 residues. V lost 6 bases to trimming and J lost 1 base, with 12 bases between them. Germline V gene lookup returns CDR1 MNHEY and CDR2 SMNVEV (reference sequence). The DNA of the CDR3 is TGTGCCAGCAGATACTTGACGGAGAACACTGAAGCTTTCTTT. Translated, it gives CASRYLTENTEAFF.

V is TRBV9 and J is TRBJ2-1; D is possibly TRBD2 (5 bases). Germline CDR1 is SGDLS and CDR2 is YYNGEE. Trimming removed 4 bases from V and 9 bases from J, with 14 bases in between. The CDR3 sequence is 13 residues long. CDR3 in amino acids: CASSKTSGSEQFF. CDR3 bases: TGTGCCAGCAGCAAAACCTCGGGGTCTGAGCAGTTCTTC.

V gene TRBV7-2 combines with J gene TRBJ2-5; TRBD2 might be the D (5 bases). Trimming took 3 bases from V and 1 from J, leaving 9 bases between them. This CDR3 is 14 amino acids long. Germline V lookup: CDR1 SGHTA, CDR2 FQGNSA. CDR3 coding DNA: TGTGCCAGCAGCTTGGGGAGCGTCCAAGAGACCCAGTACTTC. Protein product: CASSLGSVQETQYF.

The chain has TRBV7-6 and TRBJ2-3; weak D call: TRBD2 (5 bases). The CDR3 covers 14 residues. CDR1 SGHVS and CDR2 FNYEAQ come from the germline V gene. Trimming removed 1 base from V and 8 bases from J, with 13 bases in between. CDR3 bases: TGTGCCAGCAGCTTAGTTGCACCCAGCGGTACGCAGTATTTT. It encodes CASSLVAPSGTQYF.

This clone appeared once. The CDR3 spells CASSPGTSNTGELFF. The DNA of the CDR3 is TGCGCCAGCAGCCCGGGGACTAGCAACACCGGGGAGCTGTTTTTT. The V and J genes are TRBV5-1 and TRBJ2-2; the match to TRBD2 covers 9 bases. The CDR3 covers 15 residues. With 4 bases clipped from V and 2 bases from J, the junction kept 3 bases outside the gene matches. CDR1 SGHRS and CDR2 YFSETQ come from the germline V gene.

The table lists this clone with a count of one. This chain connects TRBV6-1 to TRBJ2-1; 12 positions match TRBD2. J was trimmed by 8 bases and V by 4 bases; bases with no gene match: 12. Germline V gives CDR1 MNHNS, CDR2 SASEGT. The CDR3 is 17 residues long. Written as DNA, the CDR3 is TGTGCCAGCAGTGGGGCCCGCACTAGCGGGGGGCGCGATGAGCAGTTCTTC. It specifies CASSGARTSGGRDEQFF.

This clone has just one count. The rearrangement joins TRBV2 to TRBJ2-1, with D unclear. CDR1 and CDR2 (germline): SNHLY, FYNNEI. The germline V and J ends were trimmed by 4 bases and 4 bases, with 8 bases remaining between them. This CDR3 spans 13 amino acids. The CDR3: CASSATRYNEQFF. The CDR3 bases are TGTGCCAGCAGTGCGACCAGGTACAATGAGCAGTTCTTC.

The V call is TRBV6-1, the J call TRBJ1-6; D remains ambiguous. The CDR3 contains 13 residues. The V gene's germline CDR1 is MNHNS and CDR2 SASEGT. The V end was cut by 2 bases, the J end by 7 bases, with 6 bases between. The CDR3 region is CASSELGNSPLHF. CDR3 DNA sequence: TGTGCCAGCAGTGAACTTGGAAATTCACCCCTCCACTTT.

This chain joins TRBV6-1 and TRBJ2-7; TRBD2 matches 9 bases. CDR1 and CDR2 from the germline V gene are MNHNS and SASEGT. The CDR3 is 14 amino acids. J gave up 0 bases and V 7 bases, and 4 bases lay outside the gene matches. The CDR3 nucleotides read TGTGCCAGCAACCTAGCGGGACTCTCCTACGAGCAGTACTTC. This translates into CASNLAGLSYEQYF.

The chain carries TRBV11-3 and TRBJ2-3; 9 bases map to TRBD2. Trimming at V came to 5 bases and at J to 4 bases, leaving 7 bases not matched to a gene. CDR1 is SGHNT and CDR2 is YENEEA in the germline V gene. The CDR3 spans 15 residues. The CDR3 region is CASSAGTSSADTQYF. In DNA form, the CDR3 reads TGTGCCAGCAGCGCAGGGACTAGCAGCGCAGATACGCAGTATTTT.

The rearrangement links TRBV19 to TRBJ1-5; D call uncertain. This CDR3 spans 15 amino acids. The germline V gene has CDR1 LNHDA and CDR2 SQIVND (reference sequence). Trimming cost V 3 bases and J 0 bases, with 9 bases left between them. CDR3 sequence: CASSIGQYSNQPQHF. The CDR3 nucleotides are TGTGCCAGTAGTATCGGTCAGTATAGCAATCAGCCCCAGCATTTT.

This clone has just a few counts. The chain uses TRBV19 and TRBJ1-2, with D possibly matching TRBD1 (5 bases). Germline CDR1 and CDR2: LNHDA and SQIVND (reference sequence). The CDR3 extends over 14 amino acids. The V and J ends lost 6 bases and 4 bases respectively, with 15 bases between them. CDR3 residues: CASRRDRLSYGYTF. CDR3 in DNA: TGTGCCAGTAGGAGGGACCGCCTTAGCTATGGCTACACCTTC.

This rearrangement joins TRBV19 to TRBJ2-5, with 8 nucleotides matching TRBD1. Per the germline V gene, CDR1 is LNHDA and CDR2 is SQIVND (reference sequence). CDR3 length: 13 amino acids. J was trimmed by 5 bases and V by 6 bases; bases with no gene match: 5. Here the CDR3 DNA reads TGTGCCAGTAGCCCCCGACAGGGGGAGACCCAGTACTTC. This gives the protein CASSPRQGETQYF.

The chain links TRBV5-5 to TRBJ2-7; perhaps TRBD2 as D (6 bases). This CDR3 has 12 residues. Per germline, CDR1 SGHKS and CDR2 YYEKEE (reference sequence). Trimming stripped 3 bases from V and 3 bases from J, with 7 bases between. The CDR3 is CASSSGGYEQYF. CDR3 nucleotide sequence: TGTGCCAGCAGCTCCGGGGGCTACGAGCAGTACTTC.

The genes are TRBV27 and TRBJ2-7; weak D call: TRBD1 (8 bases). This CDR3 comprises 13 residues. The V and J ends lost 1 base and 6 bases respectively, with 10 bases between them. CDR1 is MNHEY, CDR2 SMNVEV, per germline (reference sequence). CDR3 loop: CASSLYRGGEQYF. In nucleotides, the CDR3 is TGTGCCAGCAGTTTATACAGGGGGGGCGAGCAGTACTTC.